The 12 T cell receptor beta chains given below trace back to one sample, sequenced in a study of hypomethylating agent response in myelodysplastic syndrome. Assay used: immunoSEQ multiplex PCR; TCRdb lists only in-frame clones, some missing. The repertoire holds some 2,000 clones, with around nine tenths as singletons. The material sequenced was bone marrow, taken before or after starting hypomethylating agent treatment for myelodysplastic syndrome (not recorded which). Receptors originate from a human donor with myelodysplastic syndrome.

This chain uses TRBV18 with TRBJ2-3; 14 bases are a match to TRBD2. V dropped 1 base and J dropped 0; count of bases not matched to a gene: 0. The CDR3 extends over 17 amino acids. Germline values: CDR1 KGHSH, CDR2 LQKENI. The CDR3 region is CASSPRTSGRSTDTQYF. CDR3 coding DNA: TGTGCCAGCTCACCACGGACTAGCGGGAGGAGCACAGATACGCAGTATTTT.

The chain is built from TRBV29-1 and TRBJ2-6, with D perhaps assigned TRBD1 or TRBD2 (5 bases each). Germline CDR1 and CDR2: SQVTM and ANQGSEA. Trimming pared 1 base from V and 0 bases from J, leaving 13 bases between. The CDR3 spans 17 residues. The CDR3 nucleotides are TGCAGCGTTGAAGGAGGGGACGGAAACTCTGGGGCCAACGTCCTGACTTTC. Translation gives CSVEGGDGNSGANVLTF.

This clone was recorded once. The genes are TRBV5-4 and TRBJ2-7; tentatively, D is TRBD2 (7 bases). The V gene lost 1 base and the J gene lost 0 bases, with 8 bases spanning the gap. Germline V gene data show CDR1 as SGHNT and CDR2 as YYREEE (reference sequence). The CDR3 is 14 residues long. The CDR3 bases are TGTGCCAGCAGCTTGAGGGGGGGCTCCTACGAGCAGTACTTC. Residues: CASSLRGGSYEQYF.

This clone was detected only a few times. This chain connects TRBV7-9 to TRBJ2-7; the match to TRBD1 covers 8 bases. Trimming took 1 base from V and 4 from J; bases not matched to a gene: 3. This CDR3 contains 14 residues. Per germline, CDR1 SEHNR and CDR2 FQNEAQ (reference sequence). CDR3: CASSLGQGRYEQYF. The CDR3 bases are TGTGCCAGCAGCTTAGGACAGGGGAGGTACGAGCAGTACTTC.

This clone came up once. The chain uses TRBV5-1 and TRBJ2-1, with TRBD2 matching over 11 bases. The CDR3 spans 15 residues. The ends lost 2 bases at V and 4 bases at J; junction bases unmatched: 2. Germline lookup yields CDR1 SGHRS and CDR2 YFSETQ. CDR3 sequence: CASSFSGGGYNEQFF. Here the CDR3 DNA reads TGCGCCAGCAGCTTTAGCGGGGGGGGGTACAATGAGCAGTTCTTC.

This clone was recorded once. CDR3 coding DNA: TGTGCCAGCAGTTTATTGGCCGGGGAGAGGGGCAAAAACATTCAGTACTTC. Translating gives CASSLLAGERGKNIQYF. The rearrangement links TRBV28 to TRBJ2-4; tentatively, D is TRBD1 or TRBD2 (5 bases each). The V gene's germline CDR1 is MDHEN and CDR2 SYDVKM. Trimming took 1 base from V and 3 from J, leaving 16 bases between them. The CDR3 covers 17 residues.

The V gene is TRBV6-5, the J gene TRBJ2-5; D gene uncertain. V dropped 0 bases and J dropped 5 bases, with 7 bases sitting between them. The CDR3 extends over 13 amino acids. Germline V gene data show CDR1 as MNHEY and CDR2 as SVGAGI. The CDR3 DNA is TGTGCCAGCAGTTACTCAGTACGGGAGACCCAGTACTTC. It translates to CASSYSVRETQYF.

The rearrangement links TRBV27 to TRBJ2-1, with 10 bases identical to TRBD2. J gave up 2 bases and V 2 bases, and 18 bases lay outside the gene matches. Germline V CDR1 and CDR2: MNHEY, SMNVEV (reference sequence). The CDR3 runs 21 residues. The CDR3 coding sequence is TGTGCCAGCAGTTTAGCGAGGTGGGGACTAGCGAATCGGGATGCCTACAATGAGCAGTTCTTC. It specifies CASSLARWGLANRDAYNEQFF.

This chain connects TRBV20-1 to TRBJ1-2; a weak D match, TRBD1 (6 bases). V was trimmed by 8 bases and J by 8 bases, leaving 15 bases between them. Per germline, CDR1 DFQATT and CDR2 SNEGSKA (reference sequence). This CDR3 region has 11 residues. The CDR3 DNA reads TGCAGTACCACAGGGAATTTAGGCTACACCTTC. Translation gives CSTTGNLGYTF.

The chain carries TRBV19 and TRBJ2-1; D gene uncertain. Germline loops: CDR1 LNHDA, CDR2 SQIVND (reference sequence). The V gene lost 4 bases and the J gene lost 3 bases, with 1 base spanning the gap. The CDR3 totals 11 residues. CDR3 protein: CASSNYNEQFF. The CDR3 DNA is TGTGCCAGTAGTAACTACAATGAGCAGTTCTTC.

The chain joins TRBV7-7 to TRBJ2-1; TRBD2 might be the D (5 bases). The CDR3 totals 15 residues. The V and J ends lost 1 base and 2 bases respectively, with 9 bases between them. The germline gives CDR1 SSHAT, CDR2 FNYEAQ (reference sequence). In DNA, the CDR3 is TGTGCCAGCAGCTTAGAATGGGAGCCCTACAATGAGCAGTTCTTC. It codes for CASSLEWEPYNEQFF.

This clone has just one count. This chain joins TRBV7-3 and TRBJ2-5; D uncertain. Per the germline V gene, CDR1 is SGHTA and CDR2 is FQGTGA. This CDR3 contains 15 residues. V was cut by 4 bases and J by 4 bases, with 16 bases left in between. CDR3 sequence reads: CASSSSGLLGETQYF. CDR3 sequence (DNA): TGTGCCAGCAGCTCCTCGGGCCTTCTCGGAGAGACCCAGTACTTC.